These 27 T cell receptor beta chains were all obtained from the same sample, sequenced in a study of T cell responses to AZD1222 COVID-19 vaccine. Some clones are missing from TCRdb's copy, which holds only in-frame ones; the method was immunoSEQ multiplex PCR. The data show roughly 180,000 clones, with approximately 93% seen just once and about 1.8% held by the top ten. The sample in question was peripheral blood, obtained 28 days after the second AZD1222 dose. The receptors originated from an adult who received the AZD1222 COVID-19 vaccine.

The chain employs TRBV25-1 and TRBJ2-1; TRBD1 is a possible D gene (5 bases). Germline V gene sequence: CDR1 MGHDK, CDR2 SYGVNS. V was trimmed by 4 bases and J by 2 bases, leaving 12 bases between them. This CDR3 comprises 15 residues. CDR3 in DNA: TGTGCCAGCAGTGTACAAGGGGCCACCTACAATGAGCAGTTCTTC. This translates into CASSVQGATYNEQFF.

V and J are TRBV18 and TRBJ2-7; D call uncertain. The CDR3 loop spans 13 amino acids. CDR1 is KGHSH, CDR2 LQKENI, per germline. The V end was cut by 0 bases, the J end by 0 bases, with 3 bases between. The DNA for the CDR3 is TGTGCCAGCTCACCACCAATCTCCTACGAGCAGTACTTC. It specifies CASSPPISYEQYF.

This clone showed up just a few times. CDR3 sequence reads: CASSEGAGGPTNEKLFF. The CDR3 nucleotides read TGTGCCAGCAGCGAGGGGGCAGGGGGCCCAACTAATGAAAAACTGTTTTTT. V usage is TRBV7-2 and J usage is TRBJ1-4; 8 nucleotides match TRBD1. Unmatched junction bases numbered 8, after V lost 5 bases and J lost 0 bases. CDR1 and CDR2 from the germline V gene are SGHTA and FQGNSA. The CDR3 has 17 amino acids.

The V gene is TRBV7-8, the J gene TRBJ1-5; TRBD1 aligns across 7 bases. J was trimmed by 3 bases and V by 4 bases; bases with no gene match: 9. Germline lookup yields CDR1 SGHVS and CDR2 FQNEAQ. The CDR3 length is 16 residues. As DNA, the CDR3 is TGTGCCAGCAGCTCACCTCCGGGACAGATCAATCAGCCCCAGCATTTT. Protein: CASSSPPGQINQPQHF.

This clone has more than one count but fewer than ten. The chain combines TRBV7-9 with TRBJ2-5, with 7 bases that match TRBD1. V was clipped by 3 bases and J by 5 bases; unmatched bases: 12. The CDR3 extends over 16 amino acids. CDR1 is SEHNR, CDR2 FQNEAQ, per germline (reference sequence). CDR3 sequence: CASSFQGTVTAETQYF. The CDR3 DNA sequence: TGTGCCAGCAGCTTCCAAGGGACAGTAACCGCGGAGACCCAGTACTTC.

This sequence joins TRBV15 and TRBJ1-2, with no clear D. Germline CDR1 reads LNHNV; CDR2 reads YYDKDF (reference sequence). The CDR3 has 14 amino acids. V gave up 0 bases and J gave up 8 bases, with 13 bases separating them. The CDR3 reads CATSRETRGAGYTF. The DNA for the CDR3 is TGTGCCACCAGCAGAGAAACACGAGGAGCAGGCTACACCTTC.

DNA for the CDR3: TGTGCCACCAGTGATTCGCGACTTGGGGGGGGCAATCAGCCCCAGCATTTT. It is translated as CATSDSRLGGGNQPQHF. The V and J genes are TRBV24-1 and TRBJ1-5; tentatively, D is TRBD1 (5 bases). The V gene lost 2 bases and the J gene lost 2 bases, with 15 bases spanning the gap. CDR3 size: 17 residues. CDR1 is KGHDR and CDR2 is SFDVKD in the germline V gene.

The chain has TRBV24-1 and TRBJ2-5; D is unclear. The CDR3 spans 12 residues. Germline V CDR1 and CDR2: KGHDR, SFDVKD. Trimming took 2 bases from V and 5 from J, leaving 5 bases between them. The CDR3 nucleotides read TGTGCCACCAGTGATTATAAGGAGACCCAGTACTTC. Translated, it gives CATSDYKETQYF.

The chain has TRBV5-6 and TRBJ1-1, with 7 bases matching TRBD1. The ends lost 3 bases at V and 2 bases at J; junction bases unmatched: 7. This CDR3 has 15 residues. Germline V gene lookup returns CDR1 SGHDT and CDR2 YYEEEE. CDR3 loop: CASSYRQGGNTEAFF. The CDR3 bases are TGTGCCAGCAGCTACAGACAGGGAGGAAACACTGAAGCTTTCTTT.

The rearrangement joins TRBV14 to TRBJ1-2; 10 bases are shared with TRBD1. The V segment lost 5 bases and the J segment 5 bases; nucleotides outside the gene matches: 8. Germline V gene sequence: CDR1 SGHDN, CDR2 FVKESK. This CDR3 is built from 15 residues. CDR3 protein: CASSSRTGGVYGYTF. The DNA of the CDR3 is TGTGCCAGCAGCTCAAGGACAGGGGGGGTGTATGGCTACACCTTC.

Only a few counts were recorded for this clone. The chain recombines TRBV19 with TRBJ2-3; 11 bases fit TRBD2. Germline trimming cut 0 bases from V and 0 bases from J; bases unmatched to any gene: 8. Germline values: CDR1 LNHDA, CDR2 SQIVND (reference sequence). The CDR3 is made up of 19 amino acids. DNA for the CDR3: TGTGCCAGTAGTATAGATCATAGCGGGAGGGCCTGGAGCACAGATACGCAGTATTTT. Amino acid sequence: CASSIDHSGRAWSTDTQYF.

V is TRBV5-1 and J is TRBJ1-2; D perhaps matches TRBD1 (5 bases). CDR1 is SGHRS and CDR2 is YFSETQ in the germline V gene. The CDR3 is 16 amino acids. V was cut by 4 bases and J by 2 bases, with 18 bases left in between. CDR3 in amino acids: CASSPGELRANYGYTF. The CDR3 DNA reads as TGCGCCAGCAGCCCCGGTGAACTCAGGGCAAACTATGGCTACACCTTC.

The rearrangement joins TRBV9 to TRBJ2-1; tentatively, D is TRBD2 (5 bases). V was shortened by 7 bases and J by 4 bases, with 9 bases between the two germline ends. The germline CDR1 and CDR2 sequences are SGDLS and YYNGEE. The CDR3 has 12 amino acids. CDR3 sequence (DNA): TGTGCCAGCGGAGGAGTTTACAATGAGCAGTTCTTC. Translating it yields CASGGVYNEQFF.

The chain uses TRBV7-2 and TRBJ1-5, with D possibly TRBD1 on 5 matching bases. Deletions cut 0 bases from V and 0 bases from J, with 9 bases between. Germline V lookup: CDR1 SGHTA, CDR2 FQGNSA. This CDR3 is built from 16 residues. CDR3: CASSLATVPSNQPQHF. The CDR3 DNA sequence: TGTGCCAGCAGCTTAGCGACAGTCCCTAGCAATCAGCCCCAGCATTTT.

The rearrangement links TRBV29-1 to TRBJ1-4; 7 positions agree with TRBD1. The CDR3 covers 13 residues. V shed 4 bases and J 7 bases; nucleotides not matched to a gene: 6. Looked up from germline, CDR1 is SQVTM and CDR2 is ANQGSEA. The DNA for the CDR3 is TGCAGCGTTGGGGAAGGGACAGCTGAAAAACTGTTTTTT. Translating gives CSVGEGTAEKLFF.

This clone appeared a single time. The rearrangement joins TRBV19 to TRBJ1-2; no clear D. Germline V gene sequence: CDR1 LNHDA, CDR2 SQIVND (reference sequence). The CDR3 is made up of 13 amino acids. V lost 10 bases, J lost 2 bases, and 14 bases lay in between. This chain's CDR3 is CATNSGRNYGYTF. The CDR3, as DNA: TGTGCCACCAATAGCGGACGGAACTATGGCTACACCTTC.

The rearrangement uses TRBV6-5 and TRBJ2-7; maybe TRBD2 (5 bases). Germline-derived CDR1 and CDR2 are MNHEY and SVGAGI. The V end lost 5 bases, the J end lost 4 bases, and 15 bases lay between the germline ends. The CDR3 has 14 amino acids. CDR3 in amino acids: CASSPRRARYEQYF. CDR3 coding DNA: TGTGCCAGCAGTCCCAGGCGGGCAAGGTACGAGCAGTACTTC.

The DNA of the CDR3 is TGTGCCAGTCTCCTTGGACAGGCCTTGGACGGGGAGCTGTTTTTT. Translated, it gives CASLLGQALDGELFF. The chain couples TRBV6-1 to TRBJ2-2, with 7 nucleotides matching TRBD1. The trim removed 9 bases at V and 7 bases at J, leaving 14 bases unmatched. Germline V CDR1 and CDR2: MNHNS, SASEGT. The CDR3 covers 15 residues.

The chain joins TRBV18 to TRBJ1-4; D is unresolved. The CDR3 contains 13 residues. Per germline, CDR1 KGHSH and CDR2 LQKENI. V gave up 2 bases and J gave up 6 bases, with 7 bases separating them. The CDR3 nucleotides are TGTGCCAGCTCACCAGGGTTGGATGAAAAACTGTTTTTT. This codes for CASSPGLDEKLFF.

The gene calls are TRBV4-3 and TRBJ1-2; TRBD1 matches at 7 bases. CDR1 is LGHNA, CDR2 YSLEER, per germline. J gave up 3 bases and V 3 bases, and 13 bases lay outside the gene matches. This CDR3 comprises 17 residues. The CDR3 loop reads CASSQGGTVHRDYGYTF. CDR3 bases: TGCGCCAGCAGCCAGGGCGGGACAGTCCACAGGGACTATGGCTACACCTTC.

The rearrangement uses TRBV11-3 and TRBJ2-2; 9 nucleotides line up with TRBD2. Trimming at V came to 2 bases and at J to 7 bases, leaving 17 bases not matched to a gene. The germline V gene has CDR1 SGHNT and CDR2 YENEEA. The CDR3 is made up of 19 amino acids. CDR3 sequence (DNA): TGTGCCAGCAGCTTAAATCATATGCGGGTAGCGGGAGCGGGCGGGGAGCTGTTTTTT. Protein product: CASSLNHMRVAGAGGELFF.

The genes are TRBV6-2 or TRBV6-3 and TRBJ1-1, with no clear D. Germline V gives CDR1 MNHEY, CDR2 SVGEGT. This CDR3 has 16 amino acids. Trimming removed 2 bases from V and 3 bases from J, with 16 bases in between. Here the CDR3 DNA reads TGTGCCAGCAGTTACCTGAGGGTGATTAGCGACACTGAAGCTTTCTTT. Protein product: CASSYLRVISDTEAFF.

This sequence joins TRBV25-1 and TRBJ2-7; tentative D call: TRBD2 (5 bases). The V end lost 6 bases, the J end lost 5 bases, and 14 bases lay between the germline ends. CDR1 is MGHDK and CDR2 is SYGVNS in the germline V gene. The CDR3 contains 13 residues. As DNA, the CDR3 is TGTGCCAGCAGCAAAAGGACTGTCAACGAGCAGTACTTC. Translating gives CASSKRTVNEQYF.

The V gene is TRBV10-3, the J gene TRBJ1-1; no clear D gene. Germline V gene sequence: CDR1 ENHRY, CDR2 SYGVKD. Trimming took off 0 bases at V and 5 bases at J, with 13 bases between the two ends. This CDR3 has 15 residues. CDR3 nucleotides: TGTGCCATCAGTGAGTCGATGGGCCTGGGGACTGAAGCTTTCTTT. The encoded protein is CAISESMGLGTEAFF.

This chain connects TRBV7-6 to TRBJ2-7; the D is unclear. This CDR3 is 16 amino acids long. V dropped 0 bases and J dropped 0 bases, with 12 bases sitting between them. Germline V gene data show CDR1 as SGHVS and CDR2 as FNYEAQ. The chain's CDR3 is CASSLAPPPSSYEQYF. For the CDR3, the DNA is TGTGCCAGCAGCTTAGCCCCCCCTCCTAGCTCCTACGAGCAGTACTTC.

The chain has TRBV6-5 and TRBJ1-5; 8 nucleotides agree with TRBD1. After removal of 6 bases from V and 1 base from J, the junction contained 5 bases not matched to a gene. This CDR3 has 15 residues. The germline gives CDR1 MNHEY, CDR2 SVGAGI. The CDR3 bases are TGTGCCAGCAGCGCCGACAGGGGAAGCAATCAGCCCCAGCATTTT. Translated: CASSADRGSNQPQHF.

The table lists this clone with a count of one. This chain uses TRBV30 with TRBJ1-6; TRBD1 matches at 10 bases. The V segment lost 1 base and the J segment 10 bases; nucleotides outside the gene matches: 16. The CDR3 has 18 amino acids. CDR1 is GTSNPN and CDR2 is SVGIG in the germline V gene (reference sequence). The CDR3 region has the DNA TGTGCCTGGAGTGGGATCCGGGACAGGGGCCACGGTAGCTCACCCCTCCACTTT. Encoded protein: CAWSGIRDRGHGSSPLHF.